These 5 T cell receptor beta chains originate from one sample sequenced in a study of blood T cell repertoires in COVID-19. The data were produced by immunoSEQ multiplex PCR, yet TCRdb's version contains in-frame clones alone and is incomplete. Counted here are about 82,000 clones, about 78% occurring once; the ten biggest clones make up about a third. Sequencing input: peripheral blood. The origin of the receptors is a man between 60 and 75 years old with COVID-19, enrolled during active disease.

V gene TRBV7-3 combines with J gene TRBJ2-3; 8 bases line up with TRBD2. V trimming: 3 bases; J trimming: 0 bases; junction bases outside the gene matches: 2. There are 15 residues in the CDR3. Germline V gives CDR1 SGHTA, CDR2 FQGTGA. CDR3 residues: CASSLKRESTDTQYF. As DNA, the CDR3 is TGTGCCAGCAGCTTGAAGCGGGAGAGCACAGATACGCAGTATTTT.

The J gene is TRBJ1-2, the V gene TRBV7-2, with a tentative D call TRBD1 (5 bases). The CDR3 extends over 16 amino acids. Per the germline V gene, CDR1 is SGHTA and CDR2 is FQGNSA. V was shortened by 0 bases and J by 6 bases, with 17 bases between the two germline ends. CDR3 in DNA: TGTGCCAGCAGCTTAGCTATCGGGGGTCGGCGACATGGCTACACCTTC. Protein sequence: CASSLAIGGRRHGYTF.

This chain connects TRBV5-1 to TRBJ2-5; 12 positions agree with TRBD1. V gave up 3 bases and J gave up 5 bases; unmatched junction bases: 8. This CDR3 contains 16 residues. Germline CDR1 SGHRS, CDR2 YFSETQ. As DNA, the CDR3 is TGCGCCAGCAGCTCGGAGGGACAGGGGGCAACGGAGACCCAGTACTTC. Translation: CASSSEGQGATETQYF.

This clone was observed at least ten times. V and J are TRBV7-6 and TRBJ1-2, with a weak D call TRBD1 (6 bases). Trimming shortened V by 10 bases and J by 3 bases, and 15 bases separated the two germline ends. This CDR3 is 13 amino acids long. Germline V gene sequence: CDR1 SGHVS, CDR2 FNYEAQ. CDR3 region: CATSRGGDYGYTF. Here the CDR3 DNA reads TGTGCCACCAGTAGGGGGGGTGACTATGGCTACACCTTC.

V gene TRBV6-2 or TRBV6-3 combines with J gene TRBJ1-2; TRBD1 is a possible D gene (5 bases). CDR1 and CDR2 from the germline V gene are MNHEY and SVGEGT. The CDR3 totals 12 residues. The ends were cut back, 2 bases at V and 6 bases at J, with 7 bases in the middle. The CDR3 DNA follows: TGTGCCAGCAGTTACAGGGGCCATGGCTACACCTTC. Its translation is CASSYRGHGYTF.